One T cell receptor beta chain is described in this entry. This entry comes from a study of blood T cell repertoires in COVID-19. Study background: Researchers got acute and convalescent COVID-19 samples from the United States, Italy and Spain.

In the original workflow: It was from reference gene primer amplification that nucleated cell counts were estimated. The repertoire was sequenced with immunoSEQ multiplex PCR; TCRdb's copy has only in-frame clones and lacks some. V, J and clone size are taken as reported in that table, and D and trimming were inferred from the DNA itself. This table holds approximately 38,000 clones, about 91% found once. The germline V gene encodes CDR1 SGHRS and CDR2 YFSETQ. V was pared by 0 bases and J by 0 bases, with 10 bases between. This CDR3 has 15 amino acids. V and J are TRBV5-1 and TRBJ2-7; no clear D gene. This sequence was found in an elderly woman with acute or convalescent COVID-19. Sample: peripheral blood. The DNA of the CDR3 is TGCGCCAGCAGCTTGGTGGTAGCCGCCTCCTACGAGCAGTACTTC. Translation gives CASSLVVAASYEQYF.